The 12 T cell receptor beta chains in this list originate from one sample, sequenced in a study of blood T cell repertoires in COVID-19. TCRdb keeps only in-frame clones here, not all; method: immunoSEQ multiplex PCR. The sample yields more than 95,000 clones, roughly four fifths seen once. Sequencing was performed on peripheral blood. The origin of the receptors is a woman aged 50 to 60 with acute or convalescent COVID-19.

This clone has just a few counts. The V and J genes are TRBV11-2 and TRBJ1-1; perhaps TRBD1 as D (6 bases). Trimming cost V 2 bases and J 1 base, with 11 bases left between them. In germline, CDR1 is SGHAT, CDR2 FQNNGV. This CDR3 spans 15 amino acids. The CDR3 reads CASSLNQGRNTEAFF. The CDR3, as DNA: TGTGCCAGCAGCTTAAACCAGGGGAGGAACACTGAAGCTTTCTTT.

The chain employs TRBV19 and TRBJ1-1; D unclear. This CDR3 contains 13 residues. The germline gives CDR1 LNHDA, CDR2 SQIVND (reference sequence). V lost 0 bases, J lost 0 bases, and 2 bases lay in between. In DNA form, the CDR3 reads TGTGCCAGTAGTATAGACGTGAACACTGAAGCTTTCTTT. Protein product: CASSIDVNTEAFF. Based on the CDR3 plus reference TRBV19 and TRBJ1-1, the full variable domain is DGGITQSPKYLFRKEGQNVTLSCEQNLNHDAMYWYRQDPGQGLRLIYYSQIVNDFQKGDIAEGYSVSREKKESFPLTVTSAQKNPTAFYLCASSIDVNTEAFFGQGTRLTVV.

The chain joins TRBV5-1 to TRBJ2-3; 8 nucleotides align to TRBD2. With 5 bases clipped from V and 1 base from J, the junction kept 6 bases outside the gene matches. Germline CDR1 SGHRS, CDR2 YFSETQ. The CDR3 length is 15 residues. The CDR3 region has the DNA TGCGCCAGCAGACTCACTAGCGGAGGCACAGATACGCAGTATTTT. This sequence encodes CASRLTSGGTDTQYF.

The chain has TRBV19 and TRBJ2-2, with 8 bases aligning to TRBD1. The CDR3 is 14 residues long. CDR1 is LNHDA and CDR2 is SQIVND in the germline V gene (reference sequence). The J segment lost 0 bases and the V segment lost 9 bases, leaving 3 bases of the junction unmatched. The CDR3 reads CASQGAANTGELFF. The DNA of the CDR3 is TGTGCCAGCCAGGGGGCGGCGAACACCGGGGAGCTGTTTTTT.

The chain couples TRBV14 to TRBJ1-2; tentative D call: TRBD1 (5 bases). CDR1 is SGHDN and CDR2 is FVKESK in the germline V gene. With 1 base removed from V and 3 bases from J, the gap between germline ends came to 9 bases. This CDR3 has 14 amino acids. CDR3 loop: CASSQAGTYYGYTF. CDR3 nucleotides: TGTGCCAGCAGCCAAGCCGGGACTTACTATGGCTACACCTTC. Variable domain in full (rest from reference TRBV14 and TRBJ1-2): EAGVTQFPSHSVIEKGQTVTLRCDPISGHDNLYWYRRVMGKEIKFLLHFVKESKQDESGMPNNRFLAERTGGTYSTLKVQPAELEDSGVYFCASSQAGTYYGYTFGSGTRLTVV.

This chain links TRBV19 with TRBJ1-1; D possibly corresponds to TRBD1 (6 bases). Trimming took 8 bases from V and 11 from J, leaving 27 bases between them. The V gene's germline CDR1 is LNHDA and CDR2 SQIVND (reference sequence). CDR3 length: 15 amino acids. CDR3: CASAKGQLQGQTAFF. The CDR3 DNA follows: TGTGCCAGTGCTAAGGGACAACTCCAGGGGCAAACGGCTTTCTTT.

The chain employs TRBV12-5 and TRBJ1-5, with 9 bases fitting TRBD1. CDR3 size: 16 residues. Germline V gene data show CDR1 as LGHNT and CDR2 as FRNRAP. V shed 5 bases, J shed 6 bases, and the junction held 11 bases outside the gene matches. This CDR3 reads CASGTEDRGVSQPQHF. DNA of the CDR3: TGTGCTAGTGGTACAGAGGACAGGGGAGTAAGTCAGCCCCAGCATTTT.

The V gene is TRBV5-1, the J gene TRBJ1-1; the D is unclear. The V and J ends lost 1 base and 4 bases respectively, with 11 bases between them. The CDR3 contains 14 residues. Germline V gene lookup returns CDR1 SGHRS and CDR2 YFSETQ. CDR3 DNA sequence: TGCGCCAGCAGCTTGCTGGCCCCGGGCACTGAAGCTTTCTTT. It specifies CASSLLAPGTEAFF.

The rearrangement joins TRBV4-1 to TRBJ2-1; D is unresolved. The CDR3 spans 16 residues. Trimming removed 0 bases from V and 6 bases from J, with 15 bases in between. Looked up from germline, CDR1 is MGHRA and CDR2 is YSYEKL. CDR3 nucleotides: TGCGCCAGCAGCCAAGATCTGTACGTGGAGATCAATGAGCAGTTCTTC. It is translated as CASSQDLYVEINEQFF.

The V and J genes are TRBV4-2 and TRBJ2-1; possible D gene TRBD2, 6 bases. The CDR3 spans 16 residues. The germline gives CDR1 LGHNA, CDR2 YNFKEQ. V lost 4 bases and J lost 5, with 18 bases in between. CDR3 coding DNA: TGTGCCAGCAGCCCAGCAGACCGGGAGTCCAACAATGAGCAGTTCTTC. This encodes CASSPADRESNNEQFF.

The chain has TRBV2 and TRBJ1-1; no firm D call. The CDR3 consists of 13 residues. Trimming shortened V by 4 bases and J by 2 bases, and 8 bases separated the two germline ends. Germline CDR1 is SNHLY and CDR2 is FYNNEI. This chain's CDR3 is CASSVAGNTEAFF. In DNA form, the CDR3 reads TGTGCCAGCAGTGTTGCAGGTAACACTGAAGCTTTCTTT. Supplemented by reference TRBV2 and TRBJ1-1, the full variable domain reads EPEVTQTPSHQVTQMGQEVILRCVPISNHLYFYWYRQILGQKVEFLVSFYNNEISEKSEIFDDQFSVERPDGSNFTLKIRSTKLEDSAMYFCASSVAGNTEAFFGQGTRLTVV.

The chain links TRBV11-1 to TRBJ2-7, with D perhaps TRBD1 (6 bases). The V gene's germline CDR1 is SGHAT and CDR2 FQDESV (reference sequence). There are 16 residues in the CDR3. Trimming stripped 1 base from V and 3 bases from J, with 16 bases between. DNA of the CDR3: TGTGCCAGCAGCTTAGGGATGTCCGGGACAAACTACGAGCAGTACTTC. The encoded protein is CASSLGMSGTNYEQYF.